One sample yielded the 30 T cell receptor beta chains listed below, sequenced in a study of neurological immune-mediated disorders. TCRdb re-derived calls from the 5' RACE reads in MiXCR, one entry per CDR3 protein. The sample comprises tens of thousands of distinct CDR3 sequences, 9.4% of which are singletons, and 1.7% rests with the top ten. The sequenced sample was PBMCs. These receptors were taken from a man between 50 and 59 years old in good health.

There are many counts of this clonotype. The chain couples TRBV20-1 to TRBJ2-7, with 7 bases identical to TRBD2. This CDR3 is built from 14 residues. Germline CDR1 DFQATT, CDR2 SNEGSKA (reference sequence). The V gene end was trimmed by 3 bases and the J gene end by 7 bases; junction bases not matched to a gene: 12. The CDR3 DNA is TGCAGTGCTAGTGGACGTAGCGGGCTAGGGGAGCAGTACTTC. Translation gives CSASGRSGLGEQYF.

Comments on this clonotype: One junction end disagrees with the germline gene, perhaps due to a read error. The genes are TRBV20-1 and TRBJ2-5; D gene uncertain. Germline CDR1 is DFQATT and CDR2 is SNEGSKA (reference sequence). The CDR3 sequence is 10 residues long. The CDR3 is CSASLVTQYF. CDR3 bases: TGCAGCGCTAGTCTGGTGACCCAGTACTTC.

The chain has TRBV4-2 and TRBJ1-5; D not certain. The J call may be mistaken, given a closer DNA end match to TRBJ2-3. Germline V lookup: CDR1 LGHNA, CDR2 YNFKEQ. This CDR3 has 19 residues. The DNA for the CDR3 is TGTGCCAGCAGCCAAGCTTTGAACTATTGGGGTGGTGGAAATCAGCCCCAGTATTTT. This sequence encodes CASSQALNYWGGGNQPQYF.

Regarding this clonotype: Just one base apart from a much larger clone, this may be a read error. The CDR3 here is CASSLSWDYEQYF. The CDR3 coding sequence is TGTGCCAGCAGTTTATCATGGGACTACGAGCAGTACTTC. The rearrangement joins TRBV27 to TRBJ2-7; D uncertain. Germline CDR1 is MNHEY and CDR2 is SMNVEV (reference sequence). Trimming pared 0 bases from V and 3 bases from J, leaving 6 bases between. The CDR3 extends over 13 amino acids.

This clonotype was counted ten times or more. This chain joins TRBV12-3 or TRBV12-4 and TRBJ1-5; D not certain. The CDR3 loop spans 15 amino acids. Trimming removed 3 bases at V and 7 bases at J, with 16 bases between. The CDR3 loop reads CASSFGPSVEQPQHF. The CDR3 DNA reads as TGTGCCAGCAGTTTTGGACCCTCGGTAGAACAGCCCCAGCATTTT.

This clonotype showed up many times. The rearrangement uses TRBV7-3 and TRBJ2-5; TRBD1 might be the D (6 bases). The germline V gene has CDR1 SGHTA and CDR2 FQGTGA. The length of the CDR3 is 16 residues. Trimming removed 5 bases at V and 4 bases at J, with 20 bases between. This CDR3 reads CASSRHGQLKGETQYF. The CDR3 DNA follows: TGTGCCAGCAGCCGCCACGGACAGTTGAAAGGAGAGACCCAGTACTTC.

This clonotype was seen many times. This chain joins TRBV27 and TRBJ1-1; TRBD1 agrees at 10 bases. The CDR3 loop spans 16 amino acids. V lost 2 bases to trimming and J lost 4 bases; unmatched junction nucleotides: 7. Germline values: CDR1 MNHEY, CDR2 SMNVEV (reference sequence). The CDR3, as DNA: TGTGCCAGCAGTTTAAGGACAGGGGGGTATGGCACTGAAGCTTTCTTT. Amino acids: CASSLRTGGYGTEAFF.

Ten or more counts support this clonotype. The chain uses TRBV3-1 and TRBJ1-1, with D hard to call. Germline assignment: CDR1 LGHDT and CDR2 YNNKEL (reference sequence). The V end lost 0 bases, the J end lost 7 bases, and 12 bases lay between the germline ends. The CDR3 is made up of 14 amino acids. CDR3 DNA sequence: TGTGCCAGCAGCCAAGATGGGCGGGCGAATGAAGCTTTCTTT. Translating gives CASSQDGRANEAFF. Based on the CDR3 plus reference TRBV3-1 and TRBJ1-1, the full variable domain is DTAVSQTPKYLVTQMGNDKSIKCEQNLGHDTMYWYKQDSKKFLKIMFSYNNKELIINETVPNRFSPKSPDKAHLNLHINSLELGDSAVYFCASSQDGRANEAFFGQGTRLTVV.

The chain employs TRBV3-1 and TRBJ2-3; 12 bases map to TRBD2. The CDR3 spans 15 residues. V lost 4 bases, J lost 7 bases, and 6 bases stayed unmatched. Germline V gene lookup returns CDR1 LGHDT and CDR2 YNNKEL (reference sequence). CDR3 coding DNA: TGTGCCAGCAGCCGGACTAGCGGGATGAGAAATACGCAGTATTTT. It yields the protein CASSRTSGMRNTQYF.

This clonotype was observed many times. The gene calls are TRBV20-1 and TRBJ1-2; D gene unclear. This CDR3 is built from 15 residues. Germline CDR1 reads DFQATT; CDR2 reads SNEGSKA (reference sequence). V lost 1 base and J lost 6, with 18 bases in between. The CDR3 reads CSARGSDGLGNGYTF. CDR3 nucleotide sequence: TGCAGTGCTAGAGGCTCGGACGGGTTGGGGAATGGCTACACCTTC.

This clonotype was seen repeatedly, ten times or more. The chain carries TRBV20-1 and TRBJ1-5, with D perhaps matching TRBD1 (6 bases). Germline-derived CDR1 and CDR2 are DFQATT and SNEGSKA (reference sequence). V dropped 4 bases and J dropped 6 bases, with 10 bases sitting between them. The CDR3 contains 12 residues. Here the CDR3 reads CSAIQGAQPQHF. The CDR3 DNA follows: TGCAGTGCTATACAGGGAGCTCAGCCCCAGCATTTT.

Note on this clonotype: A much more abundant neighbour one base away suggests this may be a read error. The chain uses TRBV6-1 and TRBJ2-5; the D is unclear. Germline lookup yields CDR1 MNHNS and CDR2 SASEGT. The CDR3 runs 14 residues. In nucleotides, the CDR3 is TGTGCCATCAGTGAACGGCATTTCCAAGAGACCCAGTACTTC. Protein: CAISERHFQETQYF.

The chain links TRBV7-9 to TRBJ2-7; D not resolved. CDR3 length: 12 residues. Trimming stripped 3 bases from V and 2 bases from J, with 5 bases between. CDR1 and CDR2 (germline): SEHNR, FQNEAQ (reference sequence). The CDR3, as DNA: TGTGCCAGCAGCTTGGGCGCCTACGAGCAGTACTTC. It yields the protein CASSLGAYEQYF.

This clonotype was found many times. This rearrangement joins TRBV6-2 or TRBV6-3 to TRBJ2-7; D gene unclear. V was clipped by 4 bases and J by 3 bases, with 10 bases between them. The CDR3 extends over 13 amino acids. Germline V gene lookup returns CDR1 MNHEY and CDR2 SVGEGT. In nucleotides, the CDR3 is TGTGCCAGCAGTTGGCCGGGTATCTACGAGCAGTACTTC. It is translated as CASSWPGIYEQYF.

This clonotype was recorded at least ten times. This chain connects TRBV7-2 to TRBJ2-7; 13 nucleotides match TRBD2. The CDR3 covers 18 residues. Trimming removed 4 bases from V and 4 bases from J; junction bases left unmatched: 13. CDR1 and CDR2 (germline): SGHTA, FQGNSA. The CDR3 nucleotides are TGTGCCAGCAGCTCTAGGAGAGGACTAGCGGGAGAAACTTACGAGCAGTACTTC. It is translated as CASSSRRGLAGETYEQYF.

Many counts were recorded for this clonotype. The chain combines TRBV29-1 with TRBJ1-2; D perhaps matches TRBD1 (5 bases). In germline, CDR1 is SQVTM, CDR2 ANQGSEA. V dropped 2 bases and J dropped 6 bases, with 13 bases sitting between them. The CDR3 consists of 13 residues. Here the CDR3 reads CSVERGLLNGYTF. DNA for the CDR3: TGCAGCGTTGAAAGGGGTCTGCTGAATGGCTACACCTTC.

The V and J genes are TRBV7-8 and TRBJ1-4, with TRBD1 matching over 9 bases. CDR3 length equals 16 residues. With 5 bases clipped from V and 10 bases from J, the junction kept 14 bases outside the gene matches. The germline V gene has CDR1 SGHVS and CDR2 FQNEAQ. CDR3 in DNA: TGTGCCAGCAGCGCTACTGGGACAGGGAATCGCGGAAAACTGTTTTTT. The encoded protein is CASSATGTGNRGKLFF.

This clonotype was seen at least ten times. This chain links TRBV10-3 with TRBJ2-5; TRBD2 matches 7 bases. The V gene end was trimmed by 3 bases and the J gene end by 2 bases; junction bases not matched to a gene: 6. The length of the CDR3 is 15 residues. The germline CDR1 and CDR2 sequences are ENHRY and SYGVKD. The CDR3 DNA follows: TGTGCCATCAGTGACCAGGGAGGGAAGCAAGAGACCCAGTACTTC. This translates into CAISDQGGKQETQYF.

The sample holds many counts of this clonotype. The rearrangement uses TRBV6-6 and TRBJ2-7; D could derive from TRBD1 or TRBD2 (5 bases each). From germline, CDR1 is MNHNY and CDR2 SVGAGI (reference sequence). The CDR3 spans 13 residues. V lost 2 bases to trimming and J lost 0 bases, with 5 bases between them. CDR3 protein: CASSYGGSYEQYF. For the CDR3, the DNA is TGTGCCAGCAGTTACGGGGGCTCCTACGAGCAGTACTTC.

In its sample, this clonotype was seen many times. The V call is TRBV5-1, the J call TRBJ2-2; D is possibly TRBD2 (6 bases). Trimming removed 5 bases at V and 4 bases at J, with 15 bases between. Germline CDR1 and CDR2: SGHRS and YFSETQ. The CDR3 spans 15 residues. The CDR3 loop is CASRPGLQATGELFF. Here the CDR3 DNA reads TGCGCCAGCAGGCCGGGACTGCAGGCCACCGGGGAGCTGTTTTTT.

Many counts were recorded for this clonotype. The chain links TRBV11-2 to TRBJ2-1, with D possibly TRBD1 on 6 matching bases. V shed 0 bases and J shed 4 bases, with 13 bases lying between them. Germline CDR1 is SGHAT and CDR2 is FQNNGV. CDR3 size: 16 residues. The CDR3 nucleotides are TGTGCCAGCAGCTTAGATTCCTGGACAGTTTACAATGAGCAGTTCTTC. It specifies CASSLDSWTVYNEQFF.

This clonotype was observed many times. The genes are TRBV5-5 and TRBJ1-5, with TRBD1 as a possible D gene (5 bases). CDR1 SGHKS and CDR2 YYEKEE come from the germline V gene (reference sequence). V dropped 0 bases and J dropped 0 bases, with 7 bases sitting between them. The length of the CDR3 is 15 residues. The CDR3 region has the DNA TGTGCCAGCAGCTTGGAACAGGTTAGCAATCAGCCCCAGCATTTT. Translation gives CASSLEQVSNQPQHF.

There are many counts of this clonotype. The chain employs TRBV5-1 and TRBJ2-1, with 7 bases fitting TRBD2. V gave up 1 base and J gave up 9 bases; unmatched junction bases: 7. There are 14 residues in the CDR3. Germline CDR1 reads SGHRS; CDR2 reads YFSETQ. The CDR3 DNA follows: TGCGCCAGCAGCTTGACTATTCCGGGGGGTGAGCAGTTCTTC. It specifies CASSLTIPGGEQFF.

This clonotype appeared many times. The gene calls are TRBV5-1 and TRBJ2-7; D may be TRBD1 (7 bases). This CDR3 is 14 amino acids long. Per germline, CDR1 SGHRS and CDR2 YFSETQ. Trimming took off 0 bases at V and 7 bases at J, with 14 bases between the two ends. The CDR3 region is CASSLDKGAGEQYF. CDR3 DNA: TGCGCCAGCAGCTTGGATAAGGGGGCGGGAGAGCAGTACTTC.

This clonotype was found many times. The gene calls are TRBV11-3 and TRBJ2-1; D assignment may be TRBD1 or TRBD2 (5 bases each). V was trimmed by 4 bases and J by 5 bases, leaving 15 bases between them. Germline V lookup: CDR1 SGHNT, CDR2 YENEEA. The length of the CDR3 is 15 residues. As DNA, the CDR3 is TGTGCCAGCAGCTCCTTGTCGGGGCTGAACAATGAGCAGTTCTTC. Its translation is CASSSLSGLNNEQFF.

There are many counts of this clonotype. This chain connects TRBV20-1 to TRBJ2-3, with a possible D match to TRBD1 (6 bases). The CDR3 is 14 residues long. V was pared by 2 bases and J by 4 bases, with 13 bases between. In germline, CDR1 is DFQATT, CDR2 SNEGSKA (reference sequence). This CDR3 is CSARQGRGADTQYF. The CDR3 DNA reads TGCAGTGCTAGACAGGGCAGGGGTGCAGATACGCAGTATTTT.

This clonotype was recorded many times. The CDR3 DNA reads as TGCGCCAGCACCCCTCACCGGGACACTTACTATGGCTACACCTTC. This codes for CASTPHRDTYYGYTF. The genes are TRBV5-1 and TRBJ1-2, with TRBD1 as a possible D gene (6 bases). The CDR3 runs to 15 residues. V was clipped by 6 bases and J by 3 bases, with 18 bases between them. Germline assignment: CDR1 SGHRS and CDR2 YFSETQ.

This chain uses TRBV5-4 with TRBJ2-5; D unclear. V was shortened by 3 bases and J by 0 bases, with 12 bases between the two germline ends. The CDR3 consists of 15 residues. Germline assignment: CDR1 SGHNT and CDR2 YYREEE (reference sequence). Written as DNA, the CDR3 is TGTGCCAGCAGCTCGACCACAGCGTACCAAGAGACCCAGTACTTC. It encodes CASSSTTAYQETQYF. The full variable domain, rest sourced from reference TRBV5-4 and TRBJ2-5, is ETGVTQSPTHLIKTRGQQVTLRCSSQSGHNTVSWYQQALGQGPQFIFQYYREEENGRGNFPPRFSGLQFPNYSSELNVNALELDDSALYLCASSSTTAYQETQYFGPGTRLLVL.

This clonotype was recorded many times. The V call is TRBV5-1, the J call TRBJ2-7, with unresolved D. CDR3 length: 14 amino acids. Germline CDR1 is SGHRS and CDR2 is YFSETQ. With 0 bases removed from V and 0 bases from J, the gap between germline ends came to 7 bases. Written as DNA, the CDR3 is TGCGCCAGCAGCTTGGGTCCGAGCTCCTACGAGCAGTACTTC. Its translation is CASSLGPSSYEQYF.

This clonotype has a count of ten or more. One base away lies a much larger clone, so this may be a sequencing read error. The rearrangement links TRBV20-1 to TRBJ2-4; D gene unclear. Trimming removed 6 bases from V and 2 bases from J, with 17 bases in between. The CDR3 is 15 residues long. CDR1 DFQATT and CDR2 SNEGSKA come from the germline V gene (reference sequence). The CDR3 region is CSAPNPLATKNIQYF. As DNA, the CDR3 is TGCAGTGCCCCTAACCCCTTAGCAACCAAAAACATTCAGTACTTC.